This T cell receptor beta chain was obtained from a study of blood T cell repertoires in COVID-19. Study information: Samples of COVID-19 (acute and convalescent) were obtained from the United States, Italy and Spain.

Repertoires were generated with immunoSEQ multiplex PCR, while TCRdb's copy carries only in-frame clones and drops some. The table has 150,000 to 200,000 clones, 86% seen once. This TCR was sampled from a woman aged 65 to 85 with acute or convalescent COVID-19. The sequencing input was peripheral blood.

CDR3 in DNA: TGTGCCAGCAGCTTAGGACCAGCGGGTCACAATGAGCAGTTCTTC. It encodes CASSLGPAGHNEQFF. The V and J genes are TRBV7-2 and TRBJ2-1, with D perhaps TRBD2 (6 bases). The CDR3 is 15 amino acids. CDR1 and CDR2 (germline): SGHTA, FQGNSA. The germline V and J ends were trimmed by 1 base and 5 bases, with 12 bases remaining between them.